This section outlines one TCR beta chain sequence together with its context. Its antigen target is currently unknown. Base quality data are lacking; no much larger clone is found one base away. The cohort was made up of under 800 healthy bone marrow donors. At the time of sampling, every cohort member was nominally healthy, though immune exposures that went unrecorded were likely present. The donor was CMV seronegative and was included in the group of under 450 seronegative cohort members. Each donor provided a peripheral blood sample, and peripheral blood mononuclear cells were used for TCR beta sequencing. The Qiagen DNeasy Blood Extraction Kit was used to extract genomic DNA from the blood cell samples. This sample was taken from a study of cytomegalovirus exposure and HLA in healthy donors (dated by TCRdb to between 2016 and 2019). With respect to the entire study: An earlier analysis of about 560 of the donors reported 276 Gb of sequence data and around 110 million unique TCR beta sequences obtained from roughly 170 million T cells. To study patterns of TCR occurrence, a later analysis re-analyzed previously published TCR beta repertoires from 500 to 850 donors and added high-resolution HLA genotyping. An early release covering roughly 600 HLA-typed donors comprised 300 to 350 gigabases of sequencing data and roughly 86 million unique TCR sequences. Rather than using new phenotypic data, the later analysis identified candidate immune exposures from TCR beta sequences and from how often those sequences occurred across donors. The number of donors typed differed by locus, with roughly 620-640 for A, B, C, DRB1 and DQB1, 522 for DQA1, 600 to 610 for DPA1, and some 470 for DPB1. The study combined high-throughput TCR immunosequencing, statistical association of individual TCRs with disease status, and machine learning to predict cytomegalovirus infection status. Of the roughly 400 genotyped donors, 70% to 90% were placed in the genetic ancestry cluster associated with self-reported Caucasian donors. All discovery cohort repertoires had been generated using a single sequencing platform. HLA typing covered class I and class II loci at four-digit resolution. The study aimed to test whether cataloging public T cell receptors could reveal signatures of past pathogen exposure. Roughly five DR-DQ haplotypes were treated as single units for association and clustering because of strong linkage in the cohort. Among some 400 genotyped donors of the cohort, an average of about 240,000 unique TCR beta nucleotide sequences were sequenced per donor, approximately 20% of them non-productive. Donor age, sex, ethnicity and CMV serostatus were collected together with the repertoire data. In a later genetic analysis, genome-wide SNP genotypes for about three fifths of the roughly 670 donors were used, and that subset was treated as a discovery cohort. Besides the first cohort of approximately 670 subjects, a separate validation cohort made up of over a hundred different subjects was used. An earlier analysis of 587 of the donors used high-throughput TCR beta sequencing to judge whether each TCR beta V gene segment behaved as functional or pseudogenic. The study used immunosequencing to profile the T cell repertoires of approximately 630 subjects and linked those repertoires to cytomegalovirus serostatus. The full study reports these points: Most TCR sequences were seen in very few donors, while some public TCRs were found in many individuals. Some IMGT-functional V segments, including TRBV6-2 and TRBV6-3, could not be told apart with the 87-base-pair reads, so those segments were excluded. A cluster of highly shared sequence variants was judged likely to be a technical artifact of the sequencing pipeline. In a later analysis, HLA-associated TCR beta chains showed more clonal expansion and lower generation probabilities than non-associated chains that were equally common. Linkage disequilibrium might explain the correlated functional status among segregating V segments, but an unknown experimental factor could not be ruled out. Compared with the roughly 670-donor mean, donors in an Asian-associated ancestry cluster had fewer N-insertions in productive TCRs, according to a later genetic analysis. A few of the identified cytomegalovirus-associated TCR beta chains were confirmed in vitro to be specific for cytomegalovirus antigens. At a false discovery rate of 0.05, a later analysis linked fewer than 20,000 TCR beta sequences to specific HLA alleles. According to a later analysis, most CMV-associated TCR beta chains appeared to be HLA-restricted, and the HLA associations seemed to be driven largely by CMV exposure. In a later analysis, the rate of TCR association differed among HLA loci, with DRB1 alleles having the most associated TCRs and HLA-C alleles having the fewest. The only immune exposure information available for the cohort was CMV serostatus. The study listed 150 to 200 TCR beta chains as associated with cytomegalovirus. In a later genetic analysis, a missense DCLRE1C variant was associated with V-gene and J-gene trimming of TCR beta chains, and the association was replicated in an independent cohort. The authors suggested that the approach could potentially be generalized to other disease states and immunological phenotypes. Presence/absence analyses assumed roughly uniform sequencing depth across donors, an assumption that may not hold. According to a later analysis, parvovirus B19, influenza, CMV and Epstein-Barr virus appeared linked to several top co-occurrence clusters. Because some donors lacked HLA typing at each locus, the association tests relied only on the typed subset. In both the original and validation cohorts, the classifier was reported to diagnose cytomegalovirus status with high specificity and sensitivity. Fewer than 20 rarely observed V segments, including chromosome 9 orphons, were excluded from the earlier analysis of almost 600 of the donors because counts were too low. When HLA alleles, especially DR and DQ, strongly co-occurred, attributing TCR associations to individual alleles was difficult. In this cohort, only TCR beta chains were sequenced, and detectable features were limited by the absence of alpha or paired-chain data. In an earlier analysis of over 550 of the donors, most TCR beta V segments were observed in productive rearrangements about 87% or about 30% of the time, broadly matching IMGT annotations. A further reported finding was that TCR beta sequences accurately predicted the HLA-A and HLA-B alleles for most subjects in the first cohort.

Including cysteine and phenylalanine, the CDR3 has 13 amino acids. The CDR3 DNA has 39 bases and is translated from base 1. From a lookup of the germline V gene, CDR1 and CDR2 are SGHNT and YENEEA. The junction shows trimming of 3 bases on V and 1 base on J, plus 6 bases between the germline ends. Preparation of the library involved the immunoSEQ multiplex PCR assay. For the multiplex PCR, a mixture combining 60 forward primers for TCR Vbeta segments and 13 reverse primers for TCR Jbeta segments was used. The CDR3 region of rearranged TCR beta genes was amplified from genomic DNA by a multiplex PCR assay. Amplified TCR beta libraries were sequenced as 87-base-pair reads on the Illumina HiSeq System. On the study's bioinformatics: Across the 670 or so repertoires, a later analysis counted 75 million to 90 million unique TCR beta chains, some 11 million of which were shared by at least two donors. Raw reads were error-corrected and collapsed into unique sequences by a nearest-neighbor algorithm in which closely related sequences were merged to remove PCR and sequencing errors. CDR3 sequences were aligned to IMGT reference sequences to assign V, D and J gene segments. Each retained sequence needed at least a six-nucleotide match to both a V gene segment and a J gene segment. Rearrangements were called productive when the CDR3 lacked stop codons and stayed in frame with V and J; all others were non-productive. CDR3 was defined by IMGT convention, running from the second conserved V-encoded cysteine to the conserved J-encoded phenylalanine. In an earlier analysis of around 540 of the donors, sequences lacking an unambiguous match to a single V gene segment were excluded. In an earlier analysis of approximately 590 of the donors, a V segment was called functional when productive rearrangements were above 56.7%, and segregating when the standard deviation between donors exceeded 5%. A statistical classification framework was built for diagnosing cytomegalovirus status from the catalog of TCR beta chain sequences. V and J gene assignment, in a later analysis, came from comparing TCR nucleotide sequences with IMGT/GENE-DB human TR gene sequences. Using the TCRdist pipeline, a later analysis assigned CDR3 sequences along with most-parsimonious VDJ recombination scenarios. A later analysis defined each TCR beta chain by its CDR3 amino acid sequence plus V-gene family, and excluded reads lacking a unique V-gene family. In a later analysis, 450 to 600 highly shared, low-generation-probability nucleotide sequences were removed to address suspected cross-contamination and a sequencing artifact. In a later analysis, a clonal expansion index for each public chain was calculated from normalized within-repertoire ranks of inferred template counts. In a later analysis, generation probabilities were computed using a VDJ recombination model fitted to out-of-frame rearrangements, and the results were checked against IGoR. In a later analysis, TCR-TCR, TCR-HLA and TCR-CMV co-occurrence was scored with hypergeometric tests, and a repertoire-size bias correction was applied to TCR pairs. In a later analysis, false discovery rates were estimated by permuting HLA or CMV assignments 20 times. A later analysis grouped co-occurring TCRs with DBSCAN, adding TCRdist sequence similarity when clustering within HLA-allele-positive subsets. Co-occurrence clustering excluded repertoires with fewer than 30,000 or more than 120,000 public chains, plus five with anomalous nucleotide sharing. TCRdb re-hosts the immuneACCESS table, in-frame sequences only. Its copies lack some clones; in the studies checked, an unresolved V gene accounts for under half of them, and the cause for the rest is not known. V and J calls and clone size follow that table, whereas D and trimming were derived from the DNA. This sample comprises 200,000 or so clones, 84% of them detected only once. The ten largest clones represent 0.25% to 0.3% of the sample.

Here the chain combines TRBV11-3 and TRBJ1-1; the D gene is unclear. The sequence was collected from a boy between 5 and 17 years old in good health and CMV-seronegative. Sample: PBMCs. The CDR3 has the sequence CASSFAGNTEAFF. The sequenced DNA: TGTGCCAGCAGCTTTGCGGGGAACACTGAAGCTTTCTTT.